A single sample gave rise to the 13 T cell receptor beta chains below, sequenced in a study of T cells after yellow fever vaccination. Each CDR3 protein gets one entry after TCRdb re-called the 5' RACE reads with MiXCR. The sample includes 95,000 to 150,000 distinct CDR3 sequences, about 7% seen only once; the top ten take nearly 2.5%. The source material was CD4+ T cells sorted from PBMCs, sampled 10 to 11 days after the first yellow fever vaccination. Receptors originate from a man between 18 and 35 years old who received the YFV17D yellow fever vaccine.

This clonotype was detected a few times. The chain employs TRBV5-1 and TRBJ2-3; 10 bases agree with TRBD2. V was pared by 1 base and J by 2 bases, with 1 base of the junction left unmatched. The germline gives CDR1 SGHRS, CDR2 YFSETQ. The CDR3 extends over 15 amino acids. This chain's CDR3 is CASSLTSGDTDTQYF. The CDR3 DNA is TGCGCCAGCAGCTTGACTAGCGGGGACACAGATACGCAGTATTTT.

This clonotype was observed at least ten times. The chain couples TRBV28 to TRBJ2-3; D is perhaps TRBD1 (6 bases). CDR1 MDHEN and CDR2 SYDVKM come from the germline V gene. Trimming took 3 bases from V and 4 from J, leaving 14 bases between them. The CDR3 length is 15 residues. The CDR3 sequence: CASSFRGGAPDTQYF. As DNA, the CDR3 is TGTGCCAGCAGTTTCCGAGGGGGTGCCCCAGATACGCAGTATTTT.

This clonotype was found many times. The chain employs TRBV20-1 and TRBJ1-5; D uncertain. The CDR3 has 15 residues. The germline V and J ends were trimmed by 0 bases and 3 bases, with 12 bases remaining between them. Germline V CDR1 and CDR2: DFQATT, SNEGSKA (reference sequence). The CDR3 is CSARDRGGFNQPQHF. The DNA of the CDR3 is TGCAGTGCTAGAGATCGAGGAGGGTTCAATCAGCCCCAGCATTTT.

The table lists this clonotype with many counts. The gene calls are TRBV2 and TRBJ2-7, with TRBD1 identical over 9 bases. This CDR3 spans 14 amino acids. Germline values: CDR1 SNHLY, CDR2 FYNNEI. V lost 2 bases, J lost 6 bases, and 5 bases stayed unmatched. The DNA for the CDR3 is TGTGCCAGCAGTGAACAGGGACAGGGTGGCGAGCAGTACGTC. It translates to CASSEQGQGGEQYV.

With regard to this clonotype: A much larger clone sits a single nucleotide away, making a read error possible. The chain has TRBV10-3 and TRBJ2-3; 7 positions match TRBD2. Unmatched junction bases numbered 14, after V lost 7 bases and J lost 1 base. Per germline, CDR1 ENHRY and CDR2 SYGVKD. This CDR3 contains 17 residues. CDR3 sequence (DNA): TGTGCCATCAACCCGGGACTAACGGTTCCTGGCACAGATACGCAGTATTTT. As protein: CAINPGLTVPGTDTQYF.

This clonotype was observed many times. DNA of the CDR3: TGTGCCAGCAGCTTAGTGCAGAACTATGGCTACACCTTC. This gives the protein CASSLVQNYGYTF. V usage is TRBV7-2 and J usage is TRBJ1-2, with no clear D. Germline V gene data show CDR1 as SGHTA and CDR2 as FQGNSA. Trimming removed 1 base at V and 2 bases at J, with 5 bases between. This CDR3 spans 13 amino acids.

CDR3 loop: CASSLGAIYF. The CDR3 bases are TGTGCCAGCAGTTTGGGGGCCATATATTTT. The chain uses TRBV12-3 or TRBV12-4 and TRBJ1-3; perhaps TRBD1 as D (5 bases). The CDR3 spans 10 residues. The ends were cut back, 3 bases at V and 11 bases at J, with 5 bases in the middle.

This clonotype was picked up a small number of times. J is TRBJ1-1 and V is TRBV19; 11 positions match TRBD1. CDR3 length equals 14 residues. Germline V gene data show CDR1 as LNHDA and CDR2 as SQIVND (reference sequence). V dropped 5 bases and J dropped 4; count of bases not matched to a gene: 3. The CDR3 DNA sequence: TGTGCCAGTAGTCCCGGACAGGGGGCCACTGAAGCTTTCTTT. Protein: CASSPGQGATEAFF.

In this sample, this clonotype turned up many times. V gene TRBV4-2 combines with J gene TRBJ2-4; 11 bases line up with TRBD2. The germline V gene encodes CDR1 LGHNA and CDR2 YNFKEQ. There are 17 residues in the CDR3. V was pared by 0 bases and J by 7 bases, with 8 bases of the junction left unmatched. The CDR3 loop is CASSQEITSGGRNIQYF. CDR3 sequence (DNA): TGTGCCAGCAGCCAAGAAATAACTAGCGGGGGAAGGAACATTCAGTACTTC.

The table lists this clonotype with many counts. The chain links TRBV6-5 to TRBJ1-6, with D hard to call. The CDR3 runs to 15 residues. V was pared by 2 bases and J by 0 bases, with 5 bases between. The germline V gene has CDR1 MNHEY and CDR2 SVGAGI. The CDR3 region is CASSYTSSYNSPLHF. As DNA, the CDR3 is TGTGCCAGCAGTTACACTAGCTCCTATAATTCACCCCTCCACTTT.

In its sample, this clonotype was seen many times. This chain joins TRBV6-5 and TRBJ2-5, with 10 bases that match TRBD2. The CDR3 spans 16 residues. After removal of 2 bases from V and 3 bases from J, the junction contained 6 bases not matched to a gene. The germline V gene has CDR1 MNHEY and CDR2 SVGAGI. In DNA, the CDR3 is TGTGCCAGCAGTTACGGTCAGCGGGGGGGCGAAGAGACCCAGTACTTC. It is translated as CASSYGQRGGEETQYF.

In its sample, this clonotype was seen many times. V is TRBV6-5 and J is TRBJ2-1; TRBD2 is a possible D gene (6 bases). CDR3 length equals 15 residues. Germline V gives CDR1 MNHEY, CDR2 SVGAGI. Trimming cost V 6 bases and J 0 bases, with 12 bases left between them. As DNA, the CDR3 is TGTGCCAGCAGCCCCGGGACTTTCTCCTACAATGAGCAGTTCTTC. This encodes CASSPGTFSYNEQFF.

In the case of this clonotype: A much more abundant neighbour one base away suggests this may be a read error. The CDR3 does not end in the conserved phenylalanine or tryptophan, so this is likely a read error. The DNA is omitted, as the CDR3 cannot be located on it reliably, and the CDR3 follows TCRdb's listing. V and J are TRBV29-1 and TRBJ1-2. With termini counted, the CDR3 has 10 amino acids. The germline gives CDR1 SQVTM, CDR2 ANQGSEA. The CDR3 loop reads CSVDSRDLLS.